This section outlines one T cell receptor (beta chain) sequence together with its context. Its antigen remains unknown. These data are taken from a study of T cell repertoires in cytomegalovirus infection. The germline V gene encodes CDR1 SEHNR and CDR2 FQNEAQ (reference sequence). The CDR3 runs to 14 residues. V was shortened by 8 bases and J by 2 bases, with 16 bases between the two germline ends. TCRdb re-called the reads through MiXCR, storing one row per CDR3 protein. This table holds around 900,000 distinct CDR3 sequences, around 30% found once. The rearrangement uses TRBV7-9 and TRBJ2-7; perhaps TRBD1 as D (6 bases). The receptor comes from a human donor in good health (CMV status not recorded). Some clones in this sample may be carry-over from other donors' samples. The specimen comprised cultured CD8+ T cells from PBMCs, sampled from culture after CMV antigen stimulation. For the CDR3, the DNA is TGTGCCAGCCAGGGGCGCCGACAGCCCTACGAGCAGTACTTC. This translates into CASQGRRQPYEQYF.